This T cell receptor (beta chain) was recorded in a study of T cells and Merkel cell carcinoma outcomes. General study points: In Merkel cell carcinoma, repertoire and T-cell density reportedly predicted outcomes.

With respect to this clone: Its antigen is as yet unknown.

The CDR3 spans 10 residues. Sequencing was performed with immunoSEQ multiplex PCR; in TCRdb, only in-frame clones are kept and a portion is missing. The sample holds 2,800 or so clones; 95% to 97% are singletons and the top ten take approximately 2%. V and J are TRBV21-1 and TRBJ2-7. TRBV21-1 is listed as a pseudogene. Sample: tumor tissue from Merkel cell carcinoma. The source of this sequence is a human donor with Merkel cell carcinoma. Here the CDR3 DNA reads TGTGCCAGCAGCAACTACGAGCAGTACTTC. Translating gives CASSNYEQYF.